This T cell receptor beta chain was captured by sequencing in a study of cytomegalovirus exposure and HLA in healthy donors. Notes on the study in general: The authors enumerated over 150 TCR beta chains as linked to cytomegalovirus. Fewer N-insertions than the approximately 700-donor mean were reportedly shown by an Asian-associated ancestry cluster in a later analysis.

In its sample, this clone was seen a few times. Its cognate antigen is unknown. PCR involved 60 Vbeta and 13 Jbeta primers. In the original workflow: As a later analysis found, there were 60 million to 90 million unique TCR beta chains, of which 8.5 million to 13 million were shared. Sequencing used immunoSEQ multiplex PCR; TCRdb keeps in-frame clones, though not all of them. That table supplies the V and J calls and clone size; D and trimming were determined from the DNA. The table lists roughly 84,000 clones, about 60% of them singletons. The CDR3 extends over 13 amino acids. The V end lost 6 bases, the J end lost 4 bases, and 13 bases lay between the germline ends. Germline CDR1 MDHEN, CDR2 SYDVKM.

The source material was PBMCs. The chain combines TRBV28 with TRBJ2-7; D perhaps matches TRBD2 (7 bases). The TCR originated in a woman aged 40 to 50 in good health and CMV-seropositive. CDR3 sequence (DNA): TGTGCCAGCAGGGGGGGGCGGGATTACGAGCAGTACTTC. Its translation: CASRGGRDYEQYF.